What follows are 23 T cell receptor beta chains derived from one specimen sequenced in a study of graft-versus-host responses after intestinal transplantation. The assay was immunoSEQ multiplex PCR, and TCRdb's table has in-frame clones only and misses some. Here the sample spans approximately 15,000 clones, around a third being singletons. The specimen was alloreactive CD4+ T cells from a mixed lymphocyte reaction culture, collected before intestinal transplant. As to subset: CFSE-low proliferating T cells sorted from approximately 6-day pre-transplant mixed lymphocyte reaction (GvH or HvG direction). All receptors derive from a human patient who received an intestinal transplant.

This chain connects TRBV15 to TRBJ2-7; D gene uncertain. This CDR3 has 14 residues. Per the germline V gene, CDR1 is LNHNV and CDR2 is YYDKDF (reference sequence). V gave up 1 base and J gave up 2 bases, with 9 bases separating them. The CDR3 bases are TGTGCCACCAGCAGAGGCGTGCCCCCCTACGAGCAGTACTTC. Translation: CATSRGVPPYEQYF.

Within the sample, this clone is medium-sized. Here the CDR3 reads CASKLGWDMNTEAFF. In DNA, the CDR3 is TGTGCCAGTAAACTAGGGTGGGACATGAACACTGAAGCTTTCTTT. The chain recombines TRBV19 with TRBJ1-1, with D maybe TRBD1 (6 bases). Germline CDR1 LNHDA, CDR2 SQIVND (reference sequence). Trimming left V 7 bases short and J 0 bases short, with 15 bases between. The CDR3 loop spans 15 amino acids. The whole variable domain, remainder taken from reference TRBV19 and TRBJ1-1, is DGGITQSPKYLFRKEGQNVTLSCEQNLNHDAMYWYRQDPGQGLRLIYYSQIVNDFQKGDIAEGYSVSREKKESFPLTVTSAQKNPTAFYLCASKLGWDMNTEAFFGQGTRLTVV.

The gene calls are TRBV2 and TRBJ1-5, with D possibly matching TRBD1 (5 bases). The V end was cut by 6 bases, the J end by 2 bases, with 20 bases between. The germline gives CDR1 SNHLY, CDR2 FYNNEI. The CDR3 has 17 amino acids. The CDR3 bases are TGTGCCAGCAGCGTGGGGGACGCAAGATGGGGCAATCAGCCCCAGCATTTT. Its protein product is CASSVGDARWGNQPQHF.

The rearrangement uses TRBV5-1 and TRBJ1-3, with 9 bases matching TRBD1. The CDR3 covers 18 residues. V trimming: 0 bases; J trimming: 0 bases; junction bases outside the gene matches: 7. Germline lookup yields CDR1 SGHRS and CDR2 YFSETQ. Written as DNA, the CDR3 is TGCGCCAGCAGCTTGGTAGGACAGGGGTCCCCCTCTGGAAACACCATATATTTT. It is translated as CASSLVGQGSPSGNTIYF.

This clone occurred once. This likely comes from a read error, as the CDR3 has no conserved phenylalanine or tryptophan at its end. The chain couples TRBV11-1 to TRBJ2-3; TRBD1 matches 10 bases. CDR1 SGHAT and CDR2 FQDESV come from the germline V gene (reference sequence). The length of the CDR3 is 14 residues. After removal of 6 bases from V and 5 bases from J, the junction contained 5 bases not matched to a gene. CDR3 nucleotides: TGTGCCAGCAGAAAGGACAGGGGGGGAGATACGCAGTATTCT. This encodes CASRKDRGGDTQYS.

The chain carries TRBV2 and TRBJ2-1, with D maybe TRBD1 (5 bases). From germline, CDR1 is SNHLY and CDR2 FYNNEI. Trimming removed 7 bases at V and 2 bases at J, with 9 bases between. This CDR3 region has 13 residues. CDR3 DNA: TGTGCCAGCACGCAGGGTCCCTACAATGAGCAGTTCTTC. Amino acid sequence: CASTQGPYNEQFF.

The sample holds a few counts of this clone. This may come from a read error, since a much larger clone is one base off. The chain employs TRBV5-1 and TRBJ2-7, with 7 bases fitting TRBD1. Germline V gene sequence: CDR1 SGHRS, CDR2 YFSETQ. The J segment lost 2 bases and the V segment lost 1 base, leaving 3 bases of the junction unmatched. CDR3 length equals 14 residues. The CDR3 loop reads CASSLSGQAYEQYF. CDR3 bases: TGCGCCAGCAGCTTGAGCGGACAGGCCTACGAGCAGTACTTC.

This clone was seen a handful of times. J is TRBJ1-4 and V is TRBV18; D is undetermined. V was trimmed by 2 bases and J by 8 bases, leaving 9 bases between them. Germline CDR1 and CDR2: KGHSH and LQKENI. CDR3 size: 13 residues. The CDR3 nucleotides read TGTGCCAGCTCACCAGGGAGCCTCGAAAAACTGTTTTTT. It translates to CASSPGSLEKLFF.

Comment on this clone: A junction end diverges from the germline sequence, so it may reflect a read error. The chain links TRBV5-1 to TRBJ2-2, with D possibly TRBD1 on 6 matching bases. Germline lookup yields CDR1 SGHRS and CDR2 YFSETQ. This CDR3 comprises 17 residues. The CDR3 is CTSSLLWGPSNTGELLF. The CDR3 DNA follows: TGCACCAGCAGCTTGCTGTGGGGGCCCTCGAACACCGGGGAGCTGCTTTTC.

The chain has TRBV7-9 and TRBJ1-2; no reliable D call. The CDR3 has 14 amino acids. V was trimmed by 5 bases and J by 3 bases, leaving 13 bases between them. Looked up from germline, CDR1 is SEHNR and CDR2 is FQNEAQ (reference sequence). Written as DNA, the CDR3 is TGTGCCAGCAGCGGGAGGCTCCAGTACTATGGCTACACCTTC. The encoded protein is CASSGRLQYYGYTF.

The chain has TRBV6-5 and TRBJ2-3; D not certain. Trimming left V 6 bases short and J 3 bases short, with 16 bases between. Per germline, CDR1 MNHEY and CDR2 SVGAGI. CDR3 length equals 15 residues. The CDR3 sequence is CASSASTPRTDTQYF. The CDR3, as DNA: TGTGCCAGCAGCGCCTCGACTCCCCGAACAGATACGCAGTATTTT.

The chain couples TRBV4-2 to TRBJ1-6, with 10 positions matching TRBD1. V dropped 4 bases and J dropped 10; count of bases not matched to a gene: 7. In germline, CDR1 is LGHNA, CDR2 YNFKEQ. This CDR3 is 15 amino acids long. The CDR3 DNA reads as TGTGCCAGCAGCCTTCGGGACAGGGGCCGGTCACCCCTCCACTTT. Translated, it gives CASSLRDRGRSPLHF.

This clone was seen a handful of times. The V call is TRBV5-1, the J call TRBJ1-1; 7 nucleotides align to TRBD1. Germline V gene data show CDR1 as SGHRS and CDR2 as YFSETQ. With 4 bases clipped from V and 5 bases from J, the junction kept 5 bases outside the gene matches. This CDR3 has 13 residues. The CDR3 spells CASSAQGRTEAFF. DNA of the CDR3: TGCGCCAGCAGCGCACAGGGGCGGACTGAAGCTTTCTTT.

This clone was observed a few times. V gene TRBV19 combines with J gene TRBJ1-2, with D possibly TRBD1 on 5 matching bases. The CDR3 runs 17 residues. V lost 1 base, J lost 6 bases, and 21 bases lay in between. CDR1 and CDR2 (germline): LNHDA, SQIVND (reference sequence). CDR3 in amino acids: CASSIGRKLDTPDGYTF. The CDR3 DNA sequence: TGTGCCAGTAGTATAGGTCGAAAGTTGGACACTCCTGATGGCTACACCTTC.

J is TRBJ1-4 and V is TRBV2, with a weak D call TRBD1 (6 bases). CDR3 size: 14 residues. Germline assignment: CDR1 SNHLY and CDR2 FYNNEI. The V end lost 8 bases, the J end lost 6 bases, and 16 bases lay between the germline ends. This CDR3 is CASWASRGDEKLFF. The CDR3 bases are TGTGCCAGCTGGGCCTCGAGGGGGGATGAAAAACTGTTTTTT.

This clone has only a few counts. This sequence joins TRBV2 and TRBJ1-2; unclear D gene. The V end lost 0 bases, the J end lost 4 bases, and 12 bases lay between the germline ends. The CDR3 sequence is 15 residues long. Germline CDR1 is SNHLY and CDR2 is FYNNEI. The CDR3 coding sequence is TGTGCCAGCAGTGAAGCGGGGAGGGATGGCTATGGCTACACCTTC. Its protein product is CASSEAGRDGYGYTF.

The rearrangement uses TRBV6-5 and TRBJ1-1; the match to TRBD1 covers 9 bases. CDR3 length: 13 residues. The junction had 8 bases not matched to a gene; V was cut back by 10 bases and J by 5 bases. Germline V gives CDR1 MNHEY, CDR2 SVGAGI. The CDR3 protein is CATVIQGATEAFF. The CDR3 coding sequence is TGTGCCACCGTGATACAGGGGGCAACTGAAGCTTTCTTT.

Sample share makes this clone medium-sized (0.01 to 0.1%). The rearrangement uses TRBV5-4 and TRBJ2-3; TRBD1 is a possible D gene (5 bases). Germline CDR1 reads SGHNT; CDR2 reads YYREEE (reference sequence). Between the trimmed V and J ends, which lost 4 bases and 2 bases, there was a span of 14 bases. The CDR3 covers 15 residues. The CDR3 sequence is CASSQGNRFTDTQYF. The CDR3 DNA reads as TGTGCCAGCAGCCAAGGGAACAGGTTCACAGATACGCAGTATTTT.

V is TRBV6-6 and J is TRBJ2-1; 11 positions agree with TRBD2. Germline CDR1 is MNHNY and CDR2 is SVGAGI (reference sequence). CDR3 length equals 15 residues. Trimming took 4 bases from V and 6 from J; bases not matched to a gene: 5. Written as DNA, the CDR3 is TGTGCCAGCAGTTCTAGACTAGCGGGGAGCAATGAGCAGTTCTTC. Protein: CASSSRLAGSNEQFF.

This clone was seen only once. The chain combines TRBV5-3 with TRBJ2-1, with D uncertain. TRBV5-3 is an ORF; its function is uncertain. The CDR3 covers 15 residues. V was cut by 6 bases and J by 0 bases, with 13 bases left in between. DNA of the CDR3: TGTGCCAGAAAATCACCCGAAGGCTCCTACAATGAGCAGTTCTTC. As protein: CARKSPEGSYNEQFF.

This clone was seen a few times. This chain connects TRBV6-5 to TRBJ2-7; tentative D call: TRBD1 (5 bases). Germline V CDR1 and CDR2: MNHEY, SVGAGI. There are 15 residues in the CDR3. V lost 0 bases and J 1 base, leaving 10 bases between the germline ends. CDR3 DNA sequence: TGTGCCAGCAGTTACTCACTGACAGCTTCCTACGAGCAGTACTTC. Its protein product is CASSYSLTASYEQYF.

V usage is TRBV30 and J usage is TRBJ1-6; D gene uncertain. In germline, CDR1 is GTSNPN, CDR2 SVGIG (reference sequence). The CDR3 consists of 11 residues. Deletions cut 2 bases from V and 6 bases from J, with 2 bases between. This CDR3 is CAWSLNSPLHF. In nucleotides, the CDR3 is TGTGCCTGGAGTCTTAATTCACCCCTCCACTTT.

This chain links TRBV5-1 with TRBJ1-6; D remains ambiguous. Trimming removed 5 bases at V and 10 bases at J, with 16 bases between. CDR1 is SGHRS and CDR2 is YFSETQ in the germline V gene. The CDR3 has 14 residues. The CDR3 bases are TGCGCCAGCAGAATCGACGGGAGTTTGTCACCCCTCCACTTT. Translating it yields CASRIDGSLSPLHF.